This TCR beta chain emerged from a study of T cell changes during pregnancy in multiple sclerosis. Clones were sequenced by immunoSEQ multiplex PCR, and TCRdb holds only the in-frame ones, with some missing. The sample records about 47,000 clones, around 93% being singletons. Between the trimmed V and J ends, which lost 2 bases and 0 bases, there was a span of 11 bases. CDR1 is SGHAT, CDR2 FQNNGV, per germline. There are 16 residues in the CDR3. Only one count was recorded for this clone. This TCR was recovered from a female donor with multiple sclerosis, enrolled in a pregnancy study. The specimen comprised peripheral blood, sampled after pregnancy. The chain has TRBV11-2 and TRBJ1-3; tentatively, D is TRBD1 (6 bases). The CDR3 reads CASSLRGAPSGNTIYF. The CDR3 bases are TGTGCCAGCAGCTTACGGGGGGCACCCTCTGGAAACACCATATATTTT.